A single sample gave rise to the 11 T cell receptor beta chains below, sequenced in a study of T cell responses to AZD1222 COVID-19 vaccine. This table comes from immunoSEQ multiplex PCR, and its TCRdb copy is limited to in-frame clones, with some not included. The table records about 180,000 clones, about 93% of them present only once. The source material was peripheral blood, sampled 28 days after the second AZD1222 dose. Every receptor here comes from an adult who received the AZD1222 COVID-19 vaccine.

The chain combines TRBV7-3 with TRBJ2-5; D is undetermined. The germline V and J ends were trimmed by 5 bases and 4 bases, with 11 bases remaining between them. This CDR3 spans 13 amino acids. Germline V gene data show CDR1 as SGHTA and CDR2 as FQGTGA. CDR3 bases: TGTGCCAGCAGCCCACACAAGAGAGAGACCCAGTACTTC. Its translation is CASSPHKRETQYF.

The V and J genes are TRBV6-4 and TRBJ2-3; 7 bases map to TRBD2. Germline-derived CDR1 and CDR2 are MRHNA and SNTAGT. The CDR3 covers 16 residues. With V trimmed by 9 bases and J by 3 bases, 15 bases remained unmatched. CDR3 DNA sequence: TGTGCCAGTGGTTGGGGGGGGGTCACCCAAACAGATACGCAGTATTTT. Translated, it gives CASGWGGVTQTDTQYF.

The genes are TRBV5-1 and TRBJ2-5; TRBD1 is a possible D gene (5 bases). Trimming removed 0 bases from V and 1 base from J, with 10 bases in between. Germline-derived CDR1 and CDR2 are SGHRS and YFSETQ. The CDR3 has 15 amino acids. The CDR3 protein is CASSLDPGIQETQYF. The CDR3 region has the DNA TGCGCCAGCAGCTTGGATCCAGGGATCCAAGAGACCCAGTACTTC.

The chain joins TRBV6-6 to TRBJ1-2, with TRBD1 identical over 7 bases. Per the germline V gene, CDR1 is MNHNY and CDR2 is SVGAGI (reference sequence). The CDR3 spans 13 residues. Trimming removed 7 bases from V and 2 bases from J; junction bases left unmatched: 4. DNA for the CDR3: TGTGCCAGCACCCTCAGGGGGAACTATGGCTACACCTTC. It yields the protein CASTLRGNYGYTF.

This clone was found once. J is TRBJ2-3 and V is TRBV10-3, with D perhaps matching TRBD1 or TRBD2 (7 bases each). From germline, CDR1 is ENHRY and CDR2 SYGVKD. There are 19 residues in the CDR3. The ends were cut back, 0 bases at V and 1 base at J, with 20 bases in the middle. CDR3 sequence: CAISESIGGGGSRTDTQYF. Here the CDR3 DNA reads TGTGCCATCAGTGAGTCGATAGGGGGAGGGGGCAGTCGCACAGATACGCAGTATTTT.

V usage is TRBV5-6 and J usage is TRBJ1-2; maybe TRBD1 (5 bases). The CDR3 length is 14 residues. From germline, CDR1 is SGHDT and CDR2 YYEEEE. V shed 0 bases and J shed 2 bases, with 8 bases lying between them. CDR3 in DNA: TGTGCCAGCAGCTTGGGGGGGTCAAACTATGGCTACACCTTC. As protein: CASSLGGSNYGYTF.

The chain combines TRBV5-6 with TRBJ2-7; TRBD1 agrees at 7 bases. Looked up from germline, CDR1 is SGHDT and CDR2 is YYEEEE. Losses at the gene ends were 2 bases for V and 2 bases for J; bases not matched to a gene: 1. The CDR3 covers 13 residues. The CDR3 loop is CASSFGTAYEQYF. DNA for the CDR3: TGTGCCAGCAGCTTCGGGACAGCCTACGAGCAGTACTTC.

J is TRBJ1-3 and V is TRBV4-1; D possibly corresponds to TRBD1 (5 bases). The length of the CDR3 is 16 residues. The V gene's germline CDR1 is MGHRA and CDR2 YSYEKL. V was pared by 1 base and J by 8 bases, with 18 bases between. CDR3 region: CASSQAGVGLGDTIYF. CDR3 nucleotide sequence: TGCGCCAGCAGCCAAGCCGGAGTTGGACTAGGGGACACCATATATTTT.

This clone was seen a handful of times. This sequence joins TRBV6-4 and TRBJ2-3, with 11 bases fitting TRBD1. The CDR3 length is 14 residues. The V gene's germline CDR1 is MRHNA and CDR2 SNTAGT. The V segment lost 3 bases and the J segment 4 bases; nucleotides outside the gene matches: 0. In DNA, the CDR3 is TGTGCCAGCAGTGAGGGACAGGGGGCAGATACGCAGTATTTT. It encodes CASSEGQGADTQYF.

This chain uses TRBV5-6 with TRBJ2-1; D possibly corresponds to TRBD2 (5 bases). This CDR3 has 13 amino acids. Trimming pared 4 bases from V and 4 bases from J, leaving 9 bases between. Looked up from germline, CDR1 is SGHDT and CDR2 is YYEEEE. The CDR3 sequence is CASSPAGYNEQFF. As DNA, the CDR3 is TGTGCCAGCAGCCCCGCGGGTTACAATGAGCAGTTCTTC.

The V and J genes are TRBV2 and TRBJ2-7, with a possible D match to TRBD1 (6 bases). V dropped 5 bases and J dropped 4 bases, with 12 bases sitting between them. Germline CDR1 reads SNHLY; CDR2 reads FYNNEI. CDR3 size: 13 residues. Written as DNA, the CDR3 is TGTGCCAGCAGTCGACTTCAGGGGTACGAGCAGTACTTC. The encoded protein is CASSRLQGYEQYF.